These 23 T cell receptor beta chains share one sample of origin, sequenced in a study of blood T cell repertoires in COVID-19. Here immunoSEQ multiplex PCR was the method, and the copy in TCRdb shows in-frame clones only, minus some. The repertoire holds 73,000 or so clones, with roughly 89% as singletons. The sequencing sample was made of peripheral blood. These receptors originate from a man aged 25-45 years with acute or convalescent COVID-19.

This rearrangement joins TRBV6-6 to TRBJ2-1; unclear D gene. CDR3 length: 12 residues. CDR1 is MNHNY, CDR2 SVGAGI, per germline (reference sequence). The V end lost 4 bases, the J end lost 7 bases, and 8 bases lay between the germline ends. In DNA, the CDR3 is TGTGCCAGCAGTTCCCCTACTAATGAGCAGTTCTTC. Translated, it gives CASSSPTNEQFF.

The chain uses TRBV29-1 and TRBJ1-3, with D possibly matching TRBD1 (5 bases). The V gene's germline CDR1 is SQVTM and CDR2 ANQGSEA. Deletions cut 6 bases from V and 0 bases from J, with 9 bases between. This CDR3 has 13 residues. The CDR3 loop reads CSVLQDSGNTIYF. Here the CDR3 DNA reads TGCAGCGTCTTACAGGACTCTGGAAACACCATATATTTT.

V usage is TRBV11-2 and J usage is TRBJ1-5; D not certain. The germline V and J ends were trimmed by 7 bases and 7 bases, with 8 bases remaining between them. The CDR3 is made up of 11 amino acids. CDR1 and CDR2 (germline): SGHAT, FQNNGV. The CDR3: CASNNIQPQHF. The CDR3 bases are TGTGCCAGCAACAATATACAGCCCCAGCATTTT.

The chain carries TRBV6-5 and TRBJ2-7; D is possibly TRBD2 (5 bases). Looked up from germline, CDR1 is MNHEY and CDR2 is SVGAGI. The CDR3 spans 15 residues. Trimming left V 6 bases short and J 6 bases short, with 21 bases between. The CDR3 sequence is CASSPTPSVALEQYF. DNA for the CDR3: TGTGCCAGCAGCCCGACCCCGTCGGTAGCGCTCGAGCAGTACTTC.

The chain joins TRBV5-1 to TRBJ2-5; TRBD2 matches at 8 bases. The length of the CDR3 is 15 residues. After removal of 0 bases from V and 2 bases from J, the junction contained 3 bases not matched to a gene. Per germline, CDR1 SGHRS and CDR2 YFSETQ. The CDR3 sequence: CASSLVAGGQETQYF. The CDR3 DNA sequence: TGCGCCAGCAGCTTGGTTGCGGGAGGTCAAGAGACCCAGTACTTC.

This sequence joins TRBV5-1 and TRBJ2-1; possibly TRBD2 for D (6 bases). V was shortened by 7 bases and J by 9 bases, with 14 bases between the two germline ends. The CDR3 runs 12 residues. In germline, CDR1 is SGHRS, CDR2 YFSETQ. As DNA, the CDR3 is TGCGCCAGCGTCGGGAGTGGGGGTGAGCAGTTCTTC. Its protein product is CASVGSGGEQFF.

The V and J genes are TRBV19 and TRBJ2-1; a weak D match, TRBD2 (5 bases). V dropped 5 bases and J dropped 5 bases, with 19 bases sitting between them. The length of the CDR3 is 16 residues. Per germline, CDR1 LNHDA and CDR2 SQIVND (reference sequence). The CDR3 reads CASSYRSGTKNNEQFF. The DNA of the CDR3 is TGTGCCAGTAGTTACCGAAGCGGTACTAAAAACAATGAGCAGTTCTTC.

This clone was seen a few times. This rearrangement joins TRBV3-1 (or the pseudogene TRBV3-2) to TRBJ1-2; D unresolved. The V gene's germline CDR1 is LGHDT and CDR2 YNNKEL (reference sequence). The CDR3 is 11 residues long. The ends were cut back, 3 bases at V and 6 bases at J, with 5 bases in the middle. The CDR3 DNA is TGTGCCAGCAGCCAGGCCGATGGCTACACCTTC. This translates into CASSQADGYTF.

J is TRBJ2-2 and V is TRBV18, with D unresolved. V lost 5 bases and J lost 3, with 7 bases in between. This CDR3 contains 13 residues. From germline, CDR1 is KGHSH and CDR2 LQKENI. The CDR3 sequence: CASSSKDTGELFF. DNA for the CDR3: TGTGCCAGCTCAAGCAAAGACACCGGGGAGCTGTTTTTT.

The chain uses TRBV29-1 and TRBJ2-3, with D perhaps TRBD2 (5 bases). V lost 8 bases and J 1 base, leaving 10 bases between the germline ends. The CDR3 is made up of 12 amino acids. Germline CDR1 SQVTM, CDR2 ANQGSEA. CDR3 sequence (DNA): TGCAGCTTTAATAGCGGCACAGATACGCAGTATTTT. Amino acid sequence: CSFNSGTDTQYF.

J is TRBJ2-1 and V is TRBV10-3, with TRBD2 identical over 7 bases. This CDR3 has 16 residues. Per the germline V gene, CDR1 is ENHRY and CDR2 is SYGVKD. The V segment lost 3 bases and the J segment 6 bases; nucleotides outside the gene matches: 11. CDR3 coding DNA: TGTGCCATCAGTGAAAATAAGGGACTACTCGGCAATGAGCAGTTCTTC. Translation: CAISENKGLLGNEQFF.

This clone has just one count. The chain carries TRBV3-1 (or the pseudogene TRBV3-2) and TRBJ2-7; 8 bases map to TRBD2. Germline assignment: CDR1 LGHDT and CDR2 YNNKEL (reference sequence). The CDR3 is made up of 13 amino acids. The trim removed 6 bases at V and 7 bases at J, leaving 8 bases unmatched. CDR3 DNA: TGTGCCAGCAGGCGGGGGGCAGGGAGAGAGCAGTACTTC. Residues: CASRRGAGREQYF.

The chain joins TRBV7-2 to TRBJ2-3; the match to TRBD2 covers 11 bases. The trim removed 5 bases at V and 5 bases at J, leaving 6 bases unmatched. This CDR3 is built from 15 residues. Germline values: CDR1 SGHTA, CDR2 FQGNSA. The CDR3 nucleotides read TGTGCCAGCAGCCAAACTAGCGGGAGCGGAGATACGCAGTATTTT. Its protein is CASSQTSGSGDTQYF.

The chain recombines TRBV11-2 with TRBJ2-2; TRBD1 might be the D (5 bases). The germline V gene encodes CDR1 SGHAT and CDR2 FQNNGV. The CDR3 is 14 residues long. Trimming removed 5 bases at V and 6 bases at J, with 13 bases between. The CDR3 coding sequence is TGTGCCAGCAGCCGACAGACGATATCCGGGGAGCTGTTTTTT. Protein sequence: CASSRQTISGELFF.

This clone appeared a few times. CDR3 coding DNA: TGTGCCATCAGTGAAAGTCAGGGATCCTATGGCTACACCTTC. This encodes CAISESQGSYGYTF. This chain joins TRBV10-3 and TRBJ1-2; the D gene is possibly TRBD1 (5 bases). Trimming took 3 bases from V and 4 from J, leaving 12 bases between them. CDR3 size: 14 residues. Germline values: CDR1 ENHRY, CDR2 SYGVKD.

This clone has only one observation. The chain couples TRBV5-1 to TRBJ2-3, with TRBD1 matching 7 bases. From germline, CDR1 is SGHRS and CDR2 YFSETQ. V dropped 0 bases and J dropped 6; count of bases not matched to a gene: 7. CDR3 length: 15 amino acids. In nucleotides, the CDR3 is TGCGCCAGCAGCTTGGGCGACAGGGAACGGGATACGCAGTATTTT. Its translation: CASSLGDRERDTQYF.

The chain is built from TRBV25-1 and TRBJ2-5; 7 bases are shared with TRBD2. CDR3 length: 16 residues. Trimming at V came to 3 bases and at J to 5 bases, leaving 12 bases not matched to a gene. Per the germline V gene, CDR1 is MGHDK and CDR2 is SYGVNS. CDR3 DNA sequence: TGTGCCAGCAGTGAGGGCGGGAGAGGGTCCGGGGAGACCCAGTACTTC. Its translation is CASSEGGRGSGETQYF.

This chain uses TRBV5-4 with TRBJ2-5; the D gene is possibly TRBD2 (6 bases). This CDR3 is 15 amino acids long. The germline V gene encodes CDR1 SGHNT and CDR2 YYREEE (reference sequence). V was shortened by 4 bases and J by 3 bases, with 16 bases between the two germline ends. CDR3 in amino acids: CASSLSTRPEETQYF. Written as DNA, the CDR3 is TGTGCCAGCAGCCTCTCGACTAGGCCAGAAGAGACCCAGTACTTC.

The CDR3 DNA is TGTGCCAGCATCTATGTCAATGAGCAGTTCTTC. This encodes CASIYVNEQFF. V is TRBV5-5 and J is TRBJ2-1; D remains unclear. V was pared by 6 bases and J by 6 bases, with 7 bases between. Looked up from germline, CDR1 is SGHKS and CDR2 is YYEKEE (reference sequence). The CDR3 is 11 amino acids.

The rearrangement links TRBV13 to TRBJ2-1; 7 bases agree with TRBD2. After removal of 7 bases from V and 9 bases from J, the junction contained 6 bases not matched to a gene. Looked up from germline, CDR1 is PRHDT and CDR2 is FYEKMQ (reference sequence). The CDR3 is 12 amino acids. DNA for the CDR3: TGTGCCAGCACTCGGGGCGGGGGTGAGCAGTTCTTC. Protein product: CASTRGGGEQFF.

This sequence joins TRBV5-1 and TRBJ2-7; D unclear. With 0 bases removed from V and 6 bases from J, the gap between germline ends came to 7 bases. This CDR3 comprises 12 residues. Germline CDR1 reads SGHRS; CDR2 reads YFSETQ. The CDR3 reads CASSLVGSEQYF. CDR3 DNA: TGCGCCAGCAGCTTGGTGGGCAGCGAGCAGTACTTC.

The chain recombines TRBV12-3 or TRBV12-4 with TRBJ2-7; D is perhaps TRBD1 (6 bases). The CDR3 has 13 residues. The V gene lost 7 bases and the J gene lost 3 bases, with 13 bases spanning the gap. The CDR3 is CASNRKGHYEQYF. The CDR3, as DNA: TGTGCCAGCAATCGAAAGGGACACTACGAGCAGTACTTC.

The chain employs TRBV5-6 and TRBJ1-6; D is possibly TRBD1 (5 bases). V gave up 2 bases and J gave up 10 bases, with 13 bases separating them. The germline V gene encodes CDR1 SGHDT and CDR2 YYEEEE. CDR3 length equals 14 residues. CDR3 protein: CASSFGRVHSPLHF. DNA for the CDR3: TGTGCCAGCAGCTTCGGCAGGGTCCACTCACCCCTCCACTTT.